This TCR beta chain was captured by sequencing in a study of shared clonotypes between healthy human individuals. The CDR3 has 16 amino acids. Germline lookup yields CDR1 SGHTA and CDR2 FQGNSA. Trimming took off 2 bases at V and 1 base at J, with 13 bases between the two ends. Assay execution took place at the deep level. Original analysis: Because ImmunoSEQ provided only junction sequences with no quality scores, the filtering differed. Only in-frame clones appear in the TCRdb table, and some are missing; sequencing was by immunoSEQ multiplex PCR. V, J and clone size are those of that table, while D and trimming were read from the DNA. The top ten hold around 13% of the sample, which has about 560,000 clones, around 77% seen once.

V gene TRBV7-2 combines with J gene TRBJ2-3; either TRBD1 or TRBD2 may supply D (7 bases each). The clonotype was recovered from a woman between 35 and 50 years old in good health. Some clones in this sample may be carry-over from other donors' samples. Sequencing was performed on PBMCs. DNA for the CDR3: TGTGCCAGCAGCTTAACCCCAGGGGGGGGCACAGATACGCAGTATTTT. Protein product: CASSLTPGGGTDTQYF.